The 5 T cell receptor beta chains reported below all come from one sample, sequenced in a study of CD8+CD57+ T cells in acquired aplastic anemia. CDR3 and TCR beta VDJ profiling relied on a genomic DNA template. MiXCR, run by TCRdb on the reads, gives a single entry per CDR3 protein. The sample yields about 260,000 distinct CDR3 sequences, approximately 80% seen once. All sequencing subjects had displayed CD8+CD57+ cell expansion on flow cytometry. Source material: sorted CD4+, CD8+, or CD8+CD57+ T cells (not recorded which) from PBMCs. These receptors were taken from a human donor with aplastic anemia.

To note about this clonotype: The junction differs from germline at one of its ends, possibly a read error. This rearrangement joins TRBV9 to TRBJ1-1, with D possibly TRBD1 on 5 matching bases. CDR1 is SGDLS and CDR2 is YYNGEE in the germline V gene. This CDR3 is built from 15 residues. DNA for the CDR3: TGTGCCAGCGGCGCCGACTCTTACAAGGACACGGAAGCTTTCTTT. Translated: CASGADSYKDTEAFF.

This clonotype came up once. CDR3 protein: CASRSGTITDTQYF. As DNA, the CDR3 is TGTGCCAGCAGATCCGGGACAATCACAGATACGCAGTATTTT. This chain joins TRBV7-3 and TRBJ2-3; possible D gene TRBD1, 6 bases. The CDR3 loop spans 14 amino acids. The ends were cut back, 6 bases at V and 2 bases at J, with 12 bases in the middle. Per germline, CDR1 SGHTA and CDR2 FQGTGA.

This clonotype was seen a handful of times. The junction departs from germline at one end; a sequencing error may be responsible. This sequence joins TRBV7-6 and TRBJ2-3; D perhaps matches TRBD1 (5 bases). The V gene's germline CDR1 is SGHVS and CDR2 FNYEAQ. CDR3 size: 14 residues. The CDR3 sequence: CASSLGGSNDTQYF. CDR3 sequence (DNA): TGTGCCAGCAGCTTAGGGGGCAGTAACGATACCCAGTACTTT.

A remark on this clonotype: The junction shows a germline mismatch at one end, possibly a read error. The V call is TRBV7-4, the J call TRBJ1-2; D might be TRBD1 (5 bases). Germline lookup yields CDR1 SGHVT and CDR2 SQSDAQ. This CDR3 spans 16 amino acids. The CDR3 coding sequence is TGTGCCAGCAGCTTGGAGAGGGACGGGGCCGTATATGACTACACCTTC. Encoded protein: CASSLERDGAVYDYTF.

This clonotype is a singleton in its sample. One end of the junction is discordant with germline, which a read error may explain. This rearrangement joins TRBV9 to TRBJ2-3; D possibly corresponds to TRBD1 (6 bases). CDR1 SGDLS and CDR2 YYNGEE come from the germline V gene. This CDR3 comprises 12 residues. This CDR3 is CARSEWWTDNTF. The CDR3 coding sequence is TGTGCCCGCAGCGAATGGTGGACAGATAACACTTTT.